The 28 T cell receptor beta chains reported below all come from one sample, sequenced in a study of T-cell reconstitution after alpha-beta-depleted transplantation in children. Unique molecular identifiers were incorporated when the TCRbeta library was constructed. TCRdb re-called the PCR reads through MiXCR, storing one row per CDR3 protein. The sample lists 350,000 to 450,000 distinct CDR3 sequences, about 20% occurring once. The sample consisted of PBMCs from the stem cell graft donor, taken from the stem cell graft. Receptors were obtained from a human donor who donated a stem cell graft to a child with acute myeloid leukemia.

This clonotype has only a few counts. The J gene is TRBJ2-5, the V gene TRBV7-2; TRBD2 matches at 14 bases. This CDR3 is built from 15 residues. V was clipped by 4 bases and J by 4 bases; unmatched bases: 2. In germline, CDR1 is SGHTA, CDR2 FQGNSA. The CDR3 nucleotides are TGTGCCAGCAGCTGGGGACTAGCGGGGGCAGAGACCCAGTACTTC. Its translation is CASSWGLAGAETQYF.

This clonotype was found a few times. The chain employs TRBV28 and TRBJ2-1; 9 nucleotides match TRBD1. The CDR3 has 12 residues. J lost 11 bases, V lost 6 bases, and 5 bases had no gene match. Germline V gives CDR1 MDHEN, CDR2 SYDVKM. The CDR3: CASRSGQGKQFF. The CDR3 nucleotides are TGTGCCAGCAGATCGGGACAGGGAAAGCAGTTCTTC.

A few counts support this clonotype. The chain combines TRBV29-1 with TRBJ1-1, with D uncertain. The CDR3 spans 13 residues. The ends were cut back, 3 bases at V and 7 bases at J, with 15 bases in the middle. In germline, CDR1 is SQVTM, CDR2 ANQGSEA. The CDR3 region is CSVEDPMRVEAFF. For the CDR3, the DNA is TGCAGCGTTGAGGACCCTATGAGGGTTGAAGCTTTCTTT.

This clonotype was seen a few times. The V and J genes are TRBV7-9 and TRBJ2-7, with TRBD1 identical over 8 bases. This CDR3 is 15 amino acids long. The germline V gene has CDR1 SEHNR and CDR2 FQNEAQ (reference sequence). The V and J ends lost 1 base and 3 bases, in that order; junction bases with no gene match: 5. CDR3 nucleotides: TGTGCCAGCAGCTTAGGCGGGACAGGTAACTACGAGCAGTACTTC. Its translation is CASSLGGTGNYEQYF.

Only a few counts were recorded for this clonotype. The chain uses TRBV28 and TRBJ2-7, with 7 bases matching TRBD1. The CDR3 is 15 residues long. Germline assignment: CDR1 MDHEN and CDR2 SYDVKM. Trimming cost V 8 bases and J 0 bases; bases outside gene matches: 10. The CDR3 sequence: CASGLTGYPSYEQYF. The CDR3 DNA reads as TGTGCCAGCGGATTGACAGGGTACCCCTCCTACGAGCAGTACTTC.

Ten or more counts support this clonotype. The chain carries TRBV25-1 and TRBJ2-3, with 7 bases lining up with TRBD1. This CDR3 has 13 amino acids. V lost 4 bases and J lost 6; bases outside the gene matches: 4. Germline V CDR1 and CDR2: MGHDK, SYGVNS. As DNA, the CDR3 is TGTGCCAGCAGTGGTGAGGGGGCCGATACGCAGTATTTT. Translation: CASSGEGADTQYF.

This clonotype was seen many times. V is TRBV6-1 and J is TRBJ2-1; possibly TRBD1 for D (6 bases). Germline-derived CDR1 and CDR2 are MNHNS and SASEGT. The CDR3 is 17 residues long. Trimming cost V 6 bases and J 3 bases, with 21 bases left between them. CDR3 protein: CASRPPQGRFHYNEQFF. The DNA for the CDR3 is TGTGCCAGCAGACCCCCCCAGGGGAGATTCCACTACAATGAGCAGTTCTTC.

The gene calls are TRBV4-2 and TRBJ2-3, with D perhaps assigned TRBD1 or TRBD2 (5 bases each). Germline-derived CDR1 and CDR2 are LGHNA and YNFKEQ. V gave up 5 bases and J gave up 4 bases, with 13 bases separating them. This CDR3 has 14 residues. The CDR3 spells CASSVRGKPDTQYF. The CDR3 region has the DNA TGTGCCAGCAGCGTTCGGGGCAAGCCAGATACGCAGTATTTT.

The rearrangement links TRBV7-9 to TRBJ1-1, with 8 positions matching TRBD1. Germline-derived CDR1 and CDR2 are SEHNR and FQNEAQ (reference sequence). This CDR3 region has 13 residues. With V trimmed by 5 bases and J by 10 bases, 9 bases remained unmatched. This CDR3 reads CASSPETDRGAFF. In DNA, the CDR3 is TGTGCCAGCAGCCCCGAAACCGACAGGGGAGCTTTCTTT.

This clonotype was counted between two and nine times. The rearrangement links TRBV29-1 to TRBJ2-2; D ambiguous. Germline V gene lookup returns CDR1 SQVTM and CDR2 ANQGSEA. This CDR3 is 13 amino acids long. V shed 4 bases and J shed 5 bases, with 11 bases lying between them. In DNA form, the CDR3 reads TGCAGCGTTGGAAATCCAAATACCGGGGAGCTGTTTTTT. This translates into CSVGNPNTGELFF.

About this clonotype: No conserved phenylalanine or tryptophan is present at the end of the CDR3, so a read error is the likely explanation. The chain links TRBV18 to TRBJ2-5, with 7 bases lining up with TRBD2. The CDR3 is 15 amino acids. Germline trimming cut 4 bases from V and 1 base from J; bases unmatched to any gene: 6. Germline V gene lookup returns CDR1 KGHSH and CDR2 LQKENI. The CDR3 DNA reads as TGTGCCAGCTCACTTCGACTAGCAGCCCAAGAGACCCAGTACTCC. Translation: CASSLRLAAQETQYS.

This chain links TRBV12-3 or TRBV12-4 with TRBJ2-5, with D perhaps being TRBD1 or TRBD2 (5 bases each). The CDR3 totals 13 residues. The V and J ends lost 3 bases and 5 bases respectively, with 10 bases between them. The CDR3 DNA sequence: TGTGCCAGCAGTTTCTTGGGGGAGGAGACCCAGTACTTC. This gives the protein CASSFLGEETQYF.

The genes are TRBV20-1 and TRBJ2-7, with 9 bases that match TRBD2. V lost 1 base and J lost 9; bases outside the gene matches: 19. The length of the CDR3 is 17 residues. Germline assignment: CDR1 DFQATT and CDR2 SNEGSKA (reference sequence). The CDR3 protein is CSARGSGAVAGDGVQYF. The CDR3 coding sequence is TGCAGTGCTAGAGGATCTGGGGCCGTAGCGGGAGACGGAGTGCAGTACTTC.

The chain links TRBV24-1 to TRBJ2-3; TRBD1 aligns across 8 bases. CDR1 is KGHDR and CDR2 is SFDVKD in the germline V gene. This CDR3 region has 14 residues. V shed 4 bases and J 1 base; nucleotides not matched to a gene: 0. The CDR3 bases are TGTGCCACCAGTGAGGACAGGGGCACAGATACGCAGTATTTT. It specifies CATSEDRGTDTQYF.

The genes are TRBV7-9 and TRBJ2-5; D not certain. The germline gives CDR1 SEHNR, CDR2 FQNEAQ (reference sequence). Trimming stripped 1 base from V and 4 bases from J, with 7 bases between. The CDR3 has 13 amino acids. The CDR3 loop is CASSLELTETQYF. CDR3 nucleotides: TGTGCCAGCAGCTTAGAGTTGACAGAGACCCAGTACTTC.

This clonotype was detected many times. The chain links TRBV12-3 or TRBV12-4 to TRBJ1-5; D unclear. The CDR3 contains 12 residues. V was cut by 5 bases and J by 7 bases, with 9 bases left in between. The CDR3 loop is CASSLRPQPQHF. The CDR3 DNA reads TGTGCCAGCAGTCTACGACCGCAGCCCCAGCATTTT.

The table lists this clonotype with a few counts. The chain carries TRBV20-1 and TRBJ2-7; perhaps TRBD2 as D (6 bases). Trimming shortened V by 3 bases and J by 3 bases, and 21 bases separated the two germline ends. The CDR3 loop spans 16 amino acids. Germline V gene lookup returns CDR1 DFQATT and CDR2 SNEGSKA (reference sequence). The CDR3 DNA follows: TGCAGTGCTAGGAGATTCCGGGACGGCGGGGACTACGAGCAGTACTTC. Translation: CSARRFRDGGDYEQYF.

The sample holds many counts of this clonotype. The CDR3 DNA sequence: TGCAGTGCTAGAGCGGGGACAGGCCCACACGAGCAGTACTTC. Its translation is CSARAGTGPHEQYF. The chain links TRBV20-1 to TRBJ2-7, with TRBD1 matching over 8 bases. CDR3 length: 14 amino acids. CDR1 and CDR2 (germline): DFQATT, SNEGSKA (reference sequence). The ends lost 1 base at V and 5 bases at J; junction bases unmatched: 7.

The chain links TRBV2 to TRBJ2-1, with 9 bases identical to TRBD2. Unmatched junction bases numbered 7, after V lost 8 bases and J lost 5 bases. Germline CDR1 and CDR2: SNHLY and FYNNEI. The CDR3 totals 14 residues. CDR3 region: CASRLAANHNEQFF. CDR3 coding DNA: TGTGCCAGCCGACTAGCGGCCAATCACAATGAGCAGTTCTTC.

This clonotype was observed a single time. The CDR3 DNA reads TGCAGTGCTGCAGCGGGGTCGAGCACCGGGGAGCTGTTTTTT. As protein: CSAAAGSSTGELFF. J is TRBJ2-2 and V is TRBV20-1; TRBD2 aligns across 7 bases. Germline V gene lookup returns CDR1 DFQATT and CDR2 SNEGSKA (reference sequence). The ends lost 5 bases at V and 4 bases at J; junction bases unmatched: 7. The CDR3 loop spans 14 amino acids.

This clonotype was picked up many times. The rearrangement uses TRBV20-1 and TRBJ2-1; TRBD2 matches at 10 bases. The CDR3 length is 15 residues. Trimming at V came to 7 bases and at J to 0 bases, leaving 6 bases not matched to a gene. Germline V gives CDR1 DFQATT, CDR2 SNEGSKA (reference sequence). The CDR3 sequence: CSGLAGESSYNEQFF. DNA for the CDR3: TGCAGTGGACTAGCGGGTGAGAGCTCCTACAATGAGCAGTTCTTC.

This clonotype was picked up many times. The chain uses TRBV7-6 and TRBJ2-1, with TRBD2 identical over 10 bases. The CDR3 runs to 15 residues. V shed 6 bases, J shed 2 bases, and the junction held 4 bases outside the gene matches. Germline values: CDR1 SGHVS, CDR2 FNYEAQ. The CDR3 reads CASSSTSGAYNEQFF. CDR3 DNA: TGTGCCAGCAGTTCTACTAGCGGGGCCTACAATGAGCAGTTCTTC.

This chain joins TRBV25-1 and TRBJ2-2; TRBD1 or TRBD2 may be the D gene (5 bases each). The CDR3 is made up of 16 amino acids. Trimming took off 9 bases at V and 2 bases at J, with 19 bases between the two ends. Germline CDR1 reads MGHDK; CDR2 reads SYGVNS. The CDR3 here is CASSSRGAPNTGELFF. The CDR3 bases are TGTGCCAGTAGCTCGCGAGGGGCCCCCAACACCGGGGAGCTGTTTTTT.

The CDR3 DNA sequence: TGTGCCACCTTTAGCGGGAGGCCTCACAATGAGCAGTTCTTC. Amino acid sequence: CATFSGRPHNEQFF. This chain links TRBV15 with TRBJ2-1; 10 bases fit TRBD2. Losses at the gene ends were 8 bases for V and 5 bases for J; bases not matched to a gene: 6. In germline, CDR1 is LNHNV, CDR2 YYDKDF (reference sequence). The length of the CDR3 is 14 residues.

The CDR3 here is CASSQGTGGTMNTEAFF. CDR3 coding DNA: TGTGCCAGCAGCCAGGGGACAGGGGGCACCATGAACACTGAAGCTTTCTTT. This chain joins TRBV7-6 and TRBJ1-1; 12 bases map to TRBD1. This CDR3 is 17 amino acids long. The trim removed 5 bases at V and 0 bases at J, leaving 7 bases unmatched. The V gene's germline CDR1 is SGHVS and CDR2 FNYEAQ.

This clonotype was counted between two and nine times. The chain recombines TRBV5-1 with TRBJ1-5, with D perhaps matching TRBD1 (6 bases). V was trimmed by 7 bases and J by 3 bases, leaving 14 bases between them. This CDR3 contains 14 residues. CDR1 and CDR2 from the germline V gene are SGHRS and YFSETQ. The CDR3 DNA reads as TGCGCCAGCTCGACAGGCAACAACAATCAGCCCCAGCATTTT. This sequence encodes CASSTGNNNQPQHF.

This clonotype was recorded at least ten times. The rearrangement links TRBV20-1 to TRBJ2-1; TRBD2 is a possible D gene (6 bases). V was clipped by 0 bases and J by 8 bases, with 14 bases between them. The CDR3 is made up of 14 amino acids. Germline-derived CDR1 and CDR2 are DFQATT and SNEGSKA (reference sequence). The CDR3 DNA reads TGCAGTGCTAGAGATAGTTACTGGGGGGATGAGCAGTTCTTC. This encodes CSARDSYWGDEQFF.

This clonotype was detected many times. The gene calls are TRBV20-1 and TRBJ2-7; D is unclear. V lost 0 bases to trimming and J lost 2 bases, with 5 bases between them. The CDR3 has 12 amino acids. Germline V gives CDR1 DFQATT, CDR2 SNEGSKA (reference sequence). This CDR3 is CSARDSTYEQYF. CDR3 DNA sequence: TGCAGTGCTAGAGACAGCACCTACGAGCAGTACTTC.